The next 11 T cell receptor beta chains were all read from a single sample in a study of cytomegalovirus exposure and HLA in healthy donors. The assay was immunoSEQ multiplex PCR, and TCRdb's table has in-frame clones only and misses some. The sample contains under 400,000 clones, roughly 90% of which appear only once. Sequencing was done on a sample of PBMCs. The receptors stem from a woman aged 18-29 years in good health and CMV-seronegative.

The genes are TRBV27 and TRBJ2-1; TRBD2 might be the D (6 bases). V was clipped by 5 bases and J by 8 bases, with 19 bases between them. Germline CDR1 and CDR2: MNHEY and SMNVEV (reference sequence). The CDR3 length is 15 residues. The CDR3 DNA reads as TGTGCCAGCAGTGACCCTAGCGTGAACACGCATGAGCAGTTCTTC. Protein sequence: CASSDPSVNTHEQFF.

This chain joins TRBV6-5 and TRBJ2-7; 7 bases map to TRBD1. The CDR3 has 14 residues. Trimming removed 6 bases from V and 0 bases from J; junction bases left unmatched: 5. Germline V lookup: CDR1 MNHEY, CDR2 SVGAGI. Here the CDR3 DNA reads TGTGCCAGCAGAGCCCGGGACAGCTCCTACGAGCAGTACTTC. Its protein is CASRARDSSYEQYF.

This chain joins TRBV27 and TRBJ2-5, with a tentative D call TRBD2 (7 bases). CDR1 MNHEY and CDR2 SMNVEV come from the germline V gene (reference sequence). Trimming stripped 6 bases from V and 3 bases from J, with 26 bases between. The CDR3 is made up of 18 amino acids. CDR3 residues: CASRRWGGQRVVEETQYF. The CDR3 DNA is TGTGCCAGCAGGAGATGGGGGGGCCAGAGGGTGGTCGAAGAGACCCAGTACTTC.

CDR3 nucleotide sequence: TGTGCCAGCAGTTTACCGGGACAGGGGCACGGGGAGCTGTTTTTT. Residues: CASSLPGQGHGELFF. The chain couples TRBV27 to TRBJ2-2; 10 bases fit TRBD1. The CDR3 is 15 residues long. Germline V gives CDR1 MNHEY, CDR2 SMNVEV (reference sequence). V was pared by 2 bases and J by 7 bases, with 4 bases of the junction left unmatched.

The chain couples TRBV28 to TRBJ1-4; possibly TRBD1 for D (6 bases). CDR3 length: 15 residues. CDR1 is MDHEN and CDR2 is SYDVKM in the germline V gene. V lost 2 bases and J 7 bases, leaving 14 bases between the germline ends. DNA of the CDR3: TGTGCCAGCAGTTTAACAGACAGGTTGGGTGAAAAACTGTTTTTT. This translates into CASSLTDRLGEKLFF. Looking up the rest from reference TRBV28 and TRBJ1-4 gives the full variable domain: DVKVTQSSRYLVKRTGEKVFLECVQDMDHENMFWYRQDPGLGLRLIYFSYDVKMKEKGDIPEGYSVSREKKERFSLILESASTNQTSMYLCASSLTDRLGEKLFFGSGTQLSVL.

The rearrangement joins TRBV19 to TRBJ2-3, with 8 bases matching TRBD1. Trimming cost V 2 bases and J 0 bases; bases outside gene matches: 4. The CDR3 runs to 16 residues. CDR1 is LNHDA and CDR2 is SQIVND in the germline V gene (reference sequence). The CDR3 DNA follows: TGTGCCAGTAGTATATCAGGGGGCATTAGCACAGATACGCAGTATTTT. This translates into CASSISGGISTDTQYF.

CDR3 nucleotides: TGCGCCAGCAGCTTGGCTCGACAGGGGGCGCCGAATGAGCAGTTCTTC. Translating gives CASSLARQGAPNEQFF. The genes are TRBV5-1 and TRBJ2-1; 10 nucleotides agree with TRBD1. Germline V CDR1 and CDR2: SGHRS, YFSETQ. The CDR3 has 16 residues. The V gene end was trimmed by 0 bases and the J gene end by 7 bases; junction bases not matched to a gene: 7.

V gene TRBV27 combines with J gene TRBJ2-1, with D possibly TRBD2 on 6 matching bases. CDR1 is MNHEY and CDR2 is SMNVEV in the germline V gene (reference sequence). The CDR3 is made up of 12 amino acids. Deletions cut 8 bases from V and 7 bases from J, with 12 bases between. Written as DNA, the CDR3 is TGTGCCAGCGCCCTTGGGGGGAATGAGCAGTTCTTC. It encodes CASALGGNEQFF.

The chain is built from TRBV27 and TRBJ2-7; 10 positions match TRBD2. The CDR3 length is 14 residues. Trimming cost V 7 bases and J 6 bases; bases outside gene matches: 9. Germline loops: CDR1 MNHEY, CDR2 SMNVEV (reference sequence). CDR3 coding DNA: TGTGCCAGCATGATAGCGGGGGGTCTGCCCGAGCAGTACTTC. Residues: CASMIAGGLPEQYF.

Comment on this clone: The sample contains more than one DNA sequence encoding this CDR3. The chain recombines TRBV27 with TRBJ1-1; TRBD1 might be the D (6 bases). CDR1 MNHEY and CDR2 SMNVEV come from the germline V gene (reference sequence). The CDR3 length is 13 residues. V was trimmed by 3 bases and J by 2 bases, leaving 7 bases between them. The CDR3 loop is CASSLDRNTEAFF. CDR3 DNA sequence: TGTGCCAGCAGTTTGGACAGAAACACTGAAGCTTTCTTT.

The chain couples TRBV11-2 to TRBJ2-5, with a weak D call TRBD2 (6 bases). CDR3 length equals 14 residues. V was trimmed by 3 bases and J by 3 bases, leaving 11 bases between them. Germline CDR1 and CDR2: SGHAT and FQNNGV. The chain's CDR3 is CASSFGGNKETQYF. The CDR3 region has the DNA TGTGCCAGCAGCTTTGGAGGGAACAAAGAGACCCAGTACTTC. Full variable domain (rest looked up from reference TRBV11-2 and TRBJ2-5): EAGVAQSPRYKIIEKRQSVAFWCNPISGHATLYWYQQILGQGPKLLIQFQNNGVVDDSQLPKDRFSAERLKGVDSTLKIQPAKLEDSAVYLCASSFGGNKETQYFGPGTRLLVL.